This T cell receptor (beta chain) stems from a study of blood T cell repertoires in COVID-19. In the original workflow: Amplification from reference gene primers served as the basis for estimated nucleated cell counts. The method was immunoSEQ multiplex PCR; TCRdb's version includes in-frame clones alone and lacks a portion of them. The DNA was the basis for D and trimming; V, J and clone size are from that table. The profile shows more than 200,000 clones, around 90% of them singletons. Those who participated ranged in age from 18 to 89 years and resided in about 24 US areas. Donors in Cohort 3 who had recovered were those with two negative PCRs, healthcare professional clearance, or resolution of their symptoms. This clone was detected ten times or more. The J segment lost 0 bases and the V segment lost 1 base, leaving 3 bases of the junction unmatched. CDR3 length equals 16 residues. CDR1 and CDR2 from the germline V gene are LGHNA and YSLEER.

This sequence originates from a woman under 30 who had recovered from COVID-19. J is TRBJ1-2 and V is TRBV4-3; TRBD1 agrees at 9 bases. The sequencing input was PBMCs or T cells enriched from blood (not recorded which). The CDR3 protein is CASSQARTGANYGYTF. The CDR3 bases are TGCGCCAGCAGCCAAGCAAGGACAGGGGCTAACTATGGCTACACCTTC.